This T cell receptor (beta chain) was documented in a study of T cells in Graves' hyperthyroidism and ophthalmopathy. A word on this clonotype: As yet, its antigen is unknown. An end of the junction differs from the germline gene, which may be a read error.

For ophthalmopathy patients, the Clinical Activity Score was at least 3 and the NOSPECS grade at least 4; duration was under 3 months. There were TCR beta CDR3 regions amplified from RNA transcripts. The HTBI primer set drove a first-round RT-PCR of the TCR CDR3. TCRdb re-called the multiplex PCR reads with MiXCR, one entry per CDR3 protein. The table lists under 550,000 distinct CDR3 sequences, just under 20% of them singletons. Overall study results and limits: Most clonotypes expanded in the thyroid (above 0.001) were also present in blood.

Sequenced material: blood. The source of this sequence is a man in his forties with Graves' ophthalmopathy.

The CDR3 reads CASSNRMAGTEALF. The CDR3 DNA reads TGTGCCAGCAGTAACAGGATGGCCGGCACTGAAGCTCTCTTT. This chain uses TRBV6-5 with TRBJ1-1; TRBD1 is a possible D gene (5 bases). The CDR3 sequence is 14 residues long. Germline assignment: CDR1 MNHEY and CDR2 SVGAGI.